The clone carrying this T cell receptor (beta chain) has more than one count but fewer than ten. Its antigen is undetermined. Sample barcodes and UMIs were carried by the TCR alpha and TCR beta cDNA libraries that 5'RACE generated with constant-segment primers. TCRdb fed the 5' RACE reads into MiXCR, producing one record per CDR3 protein. The sample shows 250,000 or so distinct CDR3 sequences, about a sixth of them seen only once. The record originates from a study of T-cell memory formation after mild COVID-19. Overall study: Among the donors, TCR clusters were largely specific to each donor.

Findings and limits, study-wide: Clones that contracted clustered mainly in CM and EM if CD4+ and in EMRA if CD8+.

Sequencing used PBMCs or a T cell subset sorted from them (not recorded which). The source of this sequence is a man between 18 and 29 years old who had mild COVID-19 (a few samples of this study predate the infection). Cell type and time point are not known.

The CDR3 reads CASSKDSYNEQFF. The DNA of the CDR3 is TGTGCCAGCAGCAAAGACAGCTACAATGAGCAGTTCTTC. The chain couples TRBV7-2 to TRBJ2-1; D might be TRBD1 (5 bases). The CDR3 contains 13 residues. The V and J ends lost 5 bases and 3 bases respectively, with 8 bases between them. Germline loops: CDR1 SGHTA, CDR2 FQGNSA.